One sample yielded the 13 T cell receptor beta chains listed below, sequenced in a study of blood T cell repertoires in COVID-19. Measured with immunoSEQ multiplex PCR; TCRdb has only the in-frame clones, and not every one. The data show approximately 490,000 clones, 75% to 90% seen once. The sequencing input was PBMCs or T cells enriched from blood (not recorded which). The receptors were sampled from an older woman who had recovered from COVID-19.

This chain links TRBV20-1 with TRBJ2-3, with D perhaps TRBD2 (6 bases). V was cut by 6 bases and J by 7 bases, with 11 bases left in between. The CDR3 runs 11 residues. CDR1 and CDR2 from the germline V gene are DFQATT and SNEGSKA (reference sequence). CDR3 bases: TGCAGTGCCAGGAGGGCGAATACGCAGTATTTT. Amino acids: CSARRANTQYF.

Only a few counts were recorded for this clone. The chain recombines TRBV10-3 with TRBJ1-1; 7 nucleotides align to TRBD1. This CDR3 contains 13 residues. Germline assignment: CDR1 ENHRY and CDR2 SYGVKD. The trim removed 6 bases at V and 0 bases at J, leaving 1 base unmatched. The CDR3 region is CAIRDRMNTEAFF. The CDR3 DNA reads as TGTGCCATCAGGGACAGGATGAACACTGAAGCTTTCTTT.

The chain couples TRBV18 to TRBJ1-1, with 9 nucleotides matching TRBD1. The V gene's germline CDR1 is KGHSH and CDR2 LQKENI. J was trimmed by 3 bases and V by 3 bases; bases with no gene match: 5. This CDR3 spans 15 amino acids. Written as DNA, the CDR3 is TGTGCCAGCTCACCTCGGACAGGGGCGGACACTGAAGCTTTCTTT. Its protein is CASSPRTGADTEAFF.

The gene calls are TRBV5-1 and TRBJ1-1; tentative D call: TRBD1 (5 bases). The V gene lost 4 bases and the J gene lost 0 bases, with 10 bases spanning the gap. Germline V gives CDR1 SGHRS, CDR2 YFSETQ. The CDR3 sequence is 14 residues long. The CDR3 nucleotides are TGCGCCAGCAGCCTGGGACGGGTGAACACTGAAGCTTTCTTT. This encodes CASSLGRVNTEAFF. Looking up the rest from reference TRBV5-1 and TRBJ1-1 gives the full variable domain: KAGVTQTPRYLIKTRGQQVTLSCSPISGHRSVSWYQQTPGQGLQFLFEYFSETQRNKGNFPGRFSGRQFSNSRSEMNVSTLELGDSALYLCASSLGRVNTEAFFGQGTRLTVV.

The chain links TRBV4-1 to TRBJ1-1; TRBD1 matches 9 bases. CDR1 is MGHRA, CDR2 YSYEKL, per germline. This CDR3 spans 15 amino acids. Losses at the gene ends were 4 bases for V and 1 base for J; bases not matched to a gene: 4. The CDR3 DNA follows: TGCGCCAGCAGCCCAACAGGGGGCAGGAACACTGAAGCTTTCTTT. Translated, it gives CASSPTGGRNTEAFF.

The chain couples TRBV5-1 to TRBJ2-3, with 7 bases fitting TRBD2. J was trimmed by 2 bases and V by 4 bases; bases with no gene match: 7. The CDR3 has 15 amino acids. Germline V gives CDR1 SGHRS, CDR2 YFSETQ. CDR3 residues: CASSPDGGITDTQYF. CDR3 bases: TGCGCCAGCAGCCCCGACGGGGGGATCACAGATACGCAGTATTTT.

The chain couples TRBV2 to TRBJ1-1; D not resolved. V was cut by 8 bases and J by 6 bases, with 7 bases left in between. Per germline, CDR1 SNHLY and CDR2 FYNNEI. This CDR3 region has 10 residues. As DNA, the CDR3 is TGTGCCAGCCGAACAGCTGAAGCTTTCTTT. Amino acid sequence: CASRTAEAFF.

The CDR3 sequence is CASSDNRGTDTQYF. DNA for the CDR3: TGTGCCAGCAGTGACAACAGGGGCACAGATACGCAGTATTTT. The chain carries TRBV2 and TRBJ2-3; weak D call: TRBD1 (6 bases). Germline lookup yields CDR1 SNHLY and CDR2 FYNNEI. This CDR3 comprises 14 residues. The V end was cut by 3 bases, the J end by 1 base, with 8 bases between. Based on the CDR3 plus reference TRBV2 and TRBJ2-3, the full variable domain is EPEVTQTPSHQVTQMGQEVILRCVPISNHLYFYWYRQILGQKVEFLVSFYNNEISEKSEIFDDQFSVERPDGSNFTLKIRSTKLEDSAMYFCASSDNRGTDTQYFGPGTRLTVL.

The CDR3 reads CASSGDSTNIQYF. The CDR3 bases are TGTGCCAGCAGCGGGGACAGCACAAACATTCAGTACTTC. The V gene is TRBV7-9, the J gene TRBJ2-4; TRBD1 matches at 7 bases. V lost 5 bases and J lost 6; bases outside the gene matches: 4. This CDR3 has 13 residues. Germline assignment: CDR1 SEHNR and CDR2 FQNEAQ (reference sequence).

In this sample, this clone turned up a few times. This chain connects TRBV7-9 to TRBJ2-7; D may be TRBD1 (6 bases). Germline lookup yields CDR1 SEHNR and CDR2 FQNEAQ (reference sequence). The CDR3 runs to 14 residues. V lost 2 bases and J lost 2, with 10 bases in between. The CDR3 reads CASSLRGTAYEQYF. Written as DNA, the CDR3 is TGTGCCAGCAGCTTAAGGGGGACCGCCTACGAGCAGTACTTC.

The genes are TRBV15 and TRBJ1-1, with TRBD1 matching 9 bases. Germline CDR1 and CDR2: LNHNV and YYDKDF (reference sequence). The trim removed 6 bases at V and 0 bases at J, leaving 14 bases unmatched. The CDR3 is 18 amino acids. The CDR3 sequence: CATSQLTGGLRLNTEAFF. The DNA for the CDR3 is TGTGCCACCAGTCAACTAACAGGGGGCCTCAGGTTGAACACTGAAGCTTTCTTT.

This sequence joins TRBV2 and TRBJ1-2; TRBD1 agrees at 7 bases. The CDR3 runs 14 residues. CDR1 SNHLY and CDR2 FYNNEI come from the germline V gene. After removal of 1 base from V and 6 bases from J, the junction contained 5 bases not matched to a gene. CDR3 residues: CASSEGQGRHGYTF. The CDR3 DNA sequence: TGTGCCAGCAGTGAAGGACAGGGTAGGCATGGCTACACCTTC. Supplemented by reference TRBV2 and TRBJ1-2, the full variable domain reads EPEVTQTPSHQVTQMGQEVILRCVPISNHLYFYWYRQILGQKVEFLVSFYNNEISEKSEIFDDQFSVERPDGSNFTLKIRSTKLEDSAMYFCASSEGQGRHGYTFGSGTRLTVV.

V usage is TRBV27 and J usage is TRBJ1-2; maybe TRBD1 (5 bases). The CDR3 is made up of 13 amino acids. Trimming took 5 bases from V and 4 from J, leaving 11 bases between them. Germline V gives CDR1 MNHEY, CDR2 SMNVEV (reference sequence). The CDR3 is CASSERQLYGYTF. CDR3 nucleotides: TGTGCCAGCAGTGAAAGACAGCTCTATGGCTACACCTTC.